Listed below are T cell receptor beta chains from one sample, sequenced in a study of cytomegalovirus exposure and HLA in healthy donors. Generated by immunoSEQ multiplex PCR, the TCRdb table keeps only in-frame clones and is missing some. Altogether roughly 66,000 clones are present, about 84% being singletons, with the ten largest covering 6.5% to 8.5%. Sample: PBMCs. The receptors here all came from a man aged 18 to 29 in good health and CMV-seropositive. CDR3s include the opening cysteine and the closing phenylalanine or tryptophan. A D gene is named only where the DNA matches it firmly. A row's size may be missing; if present it is once, few, many or a size class.

J,size,length,D,V,CDR3,DNA
TRBJ2-3,NA,15,TRBD2,TRBV30,CAWSNGAGGPDTQYF,TGTGCCTGGAGTAACGGAGCGGGGGGGCCCGATACGCAGTATTTT
TRBJ1-1,once,14,TRBD1,TRBV6-5,CASSYQGAMTEAFF,TGTGCCAGCAGTTACCAGGGGGCGATGACTGAAGCTTTCTTT
TRBJ2-5,NA,10,NA,TRBV20-1,CSATEETQYF,TGCAGTGCTACGGAGGAGACCCAGTACTTC
TRBJ1-1,once,14,NA,TRBV30,CAWTPLLDSIEAFF,TGTGCCTGGACCCCGCTATTGGACAGTATCGAAGCTTTCTTT
TRBJ2-1,NA,14,TRBD2,TRBV5-1,CASSPGLAGAEQFF,TGCGCCAGCAGCCCTGGACTAGCGGGGGCTGAGCAGTTCTTC
TRBJ1-1,NA,14,NA,TRBV18,CASSPGGYDTEAFF,TGTGCCAGCTCACCGGGGGGTTATGACACTGAAGCTTTCTTT
TRBJ1-2,NA,14,TRBD1,TRBV30,CAWRKQGAGDGYTF,TGTGCCTGGAGAAAACAGGGGGCTGGGGATGGCTACACCTTC
TRBJ1-2,NA,14,NA,TRBV6-5,CASSPWGTSSGYTF,TGTGCCAGCAGTCCCTGGGGCACGTCTAGTGGCTACACCTTC
TRBJ2-1,NA,13,TRBD2,TRBV4-1,CASRTSGEGEQFF,TGCGCCAGCCGGACTAGCGGGGAAGGTGAGCAGTTCTTC
TRBJ1-2,once,13,NA,TRBV29-1,CSASHGGTYGYTF,TGCAGCGCCTCCCATGGGGGGACCTATGGCTACACCTTC
TRBJ1-5,NA,15,NA,TRBV7-8,CASSLSGSSNQPQHF,TGTGCCAGCAGCTTATCGGGGTCGAGCAATCAGCCCCAGCATTTT
TRBJ2-1,NA,16,TRBD2,TRBV7-2,CASSMGLAGGRDEQFF,TGTGCCAGCAGCATGGGACTAGCGGGAGGGCGTGATGAGCAGTTCTTC
TRBJ1-4,NA,15,NA,TRBV28,CASRSGPATNEKLFF,TGTGCCAGCCGTAGCGGACCGGCAACTAATGAAAAACTGTTTTTT
TRBJ2-7,NA,21,TRBD2,TRBV30,CAWSVMLKGLAGATSSYEQYF,TGTGCCTGGAGTGTGATGCTGAAGGGACTAGCGGGGGCGACGAGCTCCTACGAGCAGTACTTC
TRBJ2-1,NA,14,TRBD2,TRBV30,CAWNRLAEDNEQFF,TGTGCCTGGAACAGGCTAGCGGAGGACAATGAGCAGTTCTTC
TRBJ2-7,NA,13,NA,TRBV11-2,CASSYGLSLEQYF,TGTGCCAGCAGCTACGGACTCAGCTTGGAGCAGTACTTC
TRBJ2-3,once,12,NA,TRBV2,CASSGIPFGQYF,TGTGCCAGCAGCGGTATCCCTTTTGGGCAGTATTTT
TRBJ1-1,NA,14,TRBD1,TRBV2,CASSLQTGYTEAFF,TGTGCCAGCAGTTTACAGACAGGGTACACTGAAGCTTTCTTT
TRBJ1-5,NA,15,NA,TRBV15,CATSGERRQGQPQHF,TGTGCCACCAGCGGAGAACGGCGTCAGGGTCAGCCCCAGCATTTT
TRBJ1-1,NA,14,NA,TRBV6-5,CASSYPQGGAEAFF,TGTGCCAGCAGTTACCCCCAGGGAGGGGCTGAAGCTTTCTTT
TRBJ1-1,NA,11,NA,TRBV29-1,CSVEELTEAFF,TGCAGCGTTGAAGAACTCACTGAAGCTTTCTTT
TRBJ2-1,few,16,TRBD2,TRBV4-1,CASSPLRGGLYNEQFF,TGCGCCAGCAGCCCGTTACGGGGGGGACTATACAATGAGCAGTTCTTC
TRBJ1-6,once,16,TRBD1,TRBV5-1,CASSTGQRAGDSPLHF,TGCGCCAGCAGTACGGGACAGAGAGCCGGGGATTCACCCCTCCACTTT
TRBJ1-3,NA,14,TRBD1,TRBV30,CAWSVGTAGNTIYF,TGTGCCTGGAGTGTCGGGACAGCTGGAAACACCATATATTTT
TRBJ1-1,NA,12,NA,TRBV12-5,CASGPGQSEAFF,TGTGCTAGTGGCCCGGGACAATCTGAAGCTTTCTTT
TRBJ2-2,NA,14,TRBD1,TRBV6-5,CASSYFRGRGELFF,TGTGCCAGCAGTTACTTCAGGGGGCGGGGGGAGCTGTTTTTT
TRBJ2-7,NA,14,TRBD2,TRBV7-6,CASTEEDGGYEQYF,TGTGCCAGCACCGAAGAGGACGGGGGGTACGAGCAGTACTTC
TRBJ2-7,NA,13,TRBD1,TRBV6-1,CASSGDRWYEQYF,TGTGCCAGCAGCGGGGACAGATGGTACGAGCAGTACTTC
TRBJ1-1,NA,13,TRBD1,TRBV30,CAWSGNRGGRSFF,TGTGCCTGGAGTGGGAACCGAGGGGGCAGGTCTTTCTTT
TRBJ1-1,few,14,NA,TRBV10-1,CASSEGVSKGEAFF,TGCGCCAGCAGTGAAGGGGTTAGTAAGGGTGAAGCTTTCTTT
TRBJ2-1,NA,16,TRBD2,TRBV10-3,CAISALAGSSYNEQFF,TGTGCCATCAGTGCGCTAGCGGGGAGCTCCTACAATGAGCAGTTCTTC